What follows are 16 T cell receptor beta chains derived from one specimen sequenced in a study of identical twins. TCRdb reprocessed the 5' RACE reads via MiXCR and lists one record per CDR3 protein. The sample lists roughly 690,000 distinct CDR3 sequences, approximately 22% occurring once. This same sample was also taken into another study, of T cells expressing NK-cell markers.

The sequenced sample consisted of PBMCs. The source is a woman aged 18-35 years in good health.

Only a few counts were recorded for this clonotype. The gene calls are TRBV29-1 and TRBJ1-1; D is undetermined. The V end was cut by 7 bases, the J end by 3 bases, with 9 bases between. Germline CDR1 SQVTM, CDR2 ANQGSEA. This CDR3 has 11 amino acids. Written as DNA, the CDR3 is TGCAGCGCACCTCCTCACACTGAAGCTTTCTTT. It specifies CSAPPHTEAFF. The full variable domain, with the rest looked up from reference TRBV29-1 and TRBJ1-1, is SAVISQKPSRDICQRGTSLTIQCQVDSQVTMMFWYRQQPGQSLTLIATANQGSEATYESGFVIDKFPISRPNLTFSTLTVSNMSPEDSSIYLCSAPPHTEAFFGQGTRLTVV.

In its sample, this clonotype was seen a few times. This chain uses TRBV5-1 with TRBJ2-1; D may be TRBD2 (6 bases). Germline values: CDR1 SGHRS, CDR2 YFSETQ. V was pared by 1 base and J by 0 bases, with 8 bases between. This CDR3 is 15 amino acids long. The CDR3 bases are TGCGCCAGCAGCTTGACTAGCCCCTCCTACAATGAGCAGTTCTTC. Protein: CASSLTSPSYNEQFF. The full variable domain, with the rest looked up from reference TRBV5-1 and TRBJ2-1, is KAGVTQTPRYLIKTRGQQVTLSCSPISGHRSVSWYQQTPGQGLQFLFEYFSETQRNKGNFPGRFSGRQFSNSRSEMNVSTLELGDSALYLCASSLTSPSYNEQFFGPGTRLTVL.

The table lists this clonotype with a count of one. V and J are TRBV12-3 or TRBV12-4 and TRBJ2-1; tentative D call: TRBD2 (7 bases). Between the trimmed V and J ends, which lost 0 bases and 9 bases, there was a span of 15 bases. The CDR3 consists of 15 residues. CDR3 nucleotides: TGTGCCAGCAGTTTAGCGGGGGGGCCTTTTTTTGAGCAGTTCTTC. It yields the protein CASSLAGGPFFEQFF.

The table lists this clonotype with many counts. The V and J genes are TRBV7-9 and TRBJ2-5, with D unclear. The CDR3 contains 16 residues. The V gene lost 1 base and the J gene lost 5 bases, with 17 bases spanning the gap. Per germline, CDR1 SEHNR and CDR2 FQNEAQ (reference sequence). In nucleotides, the CDR3 is TGTGCCAGCAGCTTAGGGATGGTCGAGCCGGTTGAGACCCAGTACTTC. It codes for CASSLGMVEPVETQYF.

In nucleotides, the CDR3 is TGTGCCAGCAGCTTAGTGGCGCCCTACAATGAGCAGTTCTTC. This encodes CASSLVAPYNEQFF. The chain uses TRBV7-2 and TRBJ2-1, with D uncertain. Germline V gene sequence: CDR1 SGHTA, CDR2 FQGNSA. The CDR3 sequence is 14 residues long. Trimming removed 1 base at V and 2 bases at J, with 6 bases between.

This clonotype was detected only a few times. The rearrangement uses TRBV4-1 and TRBJ1-1; no firm D call. Germline V CDR1 and CDR2: MGHRA, YSYEKL. This CDR3 has 14 residues. Between the trimmed V and J ends, which lost 2 bases and 0 bases, there was a span of 7 bases. CDR3 sequence: CASSQLVMNTEAFF. In DNA, the CDR3 is TGCGCCAGCAGCCAACTGGTGATGAACACTGAAGCTTTCTTT.

V and J are TRBV6-5 and TRBJ2-1; D unresolved. Trimming stripped 10 bases from V and 8 bases from J, with 12 bases between. CDR3 length: 11 residues. Germline CDR1 and CDR2: MNHEY and SVGAGI. The CDR3 sequence: CATLNGHEQFF. In DNA form, the CDR3 reads TGTGCCACCCTTAACGGTCATGAGCAGTTCTTC.

V is TRBV5-1 and J is TRBJ2-2, with D maybe TRBD2 (6 bases). This CDR3 has 16 amino acids. Germline CDR1 SGHRS, CDR2 YFSETQ. V lost 4 bases to trimming and J lost 3 bases, with 16 bases between them. In DNA form, the CDR3 reads TGCGCCAGCAGCCTACGGGGGTTATCGGACACCGGGGAGCTGTTTTTT. Amino acids: CASSLRGLSDTGELFF.

The CDR3 sequence is CASSLMGKETQYF. The CDR3 nucleotides are TGCGCCAGCAGCTTAATGGGGAAAGAGACCCAGTACTTC. This chain uses TRBV5-1 with TRBJ2-5; D is unresolved. The germline V gene encodes CDR1 SGHRS and CDR2 YFSETQ. V was cut by 2 bases and J by 3 bases, with 8 bases left in between. The CDR3 is 13 residues long.

This clonotype showed up just once. The V and J genes are TRBV20-1 and TRBJ2-7; 9 bases align to TRBD2. With 1 base clipped from V and 5 bases from J, the junction kept 3 bases outside the gene matches. Germline values: CDR1 DFQATT, CDR2 SNEGSKA (reference sequence). This CDR3 contains 13 residues. The CDR3 sequence: CSARVAGDNEQYF. The CDR3 DNA reads as TGCAGTGCTAGAGTAGCGGGAGACAACGAGCAGTACTTC.

V and J are TRBV7-2 and TRBJ2-7; TRBD2 matches at 7 bases. The CDR3 is 17 amino acids. The V and J ends lost 0 bases and 2 bases, in that order; junction bases with no gene match: 10. CDR1 and CDR2 (germline): SGHTA, FQGNSA. For the CDR3, the DNA is TGTGCCAGCAGCTTAGCGACCTTAAGCGGGGATGCCTACGAGCAGTACTTC. As protein: CASSLATLSGDAYEQYF.

This clonotype turned up a few times. The chain joins TRBV5-1 to TRBJ1-2; 9 nucleotides agree with TRBD1. J was trimmed by 0 bases and V by 5 bases; bases with no gene match: 8. In germline, CDR1 is SGHRS, CDR2 YFSETQ. The CDR3 contains 16 residues. CDR3 nucleotide sequence: TGCGCCAGCAGAAGCAGGACAGGGGCGACTAACTATGGCTACACCTTC. Protein: CASRSRTGATNYGYTF.

This sequence joins TRBV20-1 and TRBJ2-7, with TRBD1 identical over 8 bases. The CDR3 has 14 residues. V lost 3 bases, J lost 4 bases, and 8 bases stayed unmatched. CDR1 DFQATT and CDR2 SNEGSKA come from the germline V gene (reference sequence). CDR3 sequence (DNA): TGCAGTGCTAGGGCGTGGGACAGGATGTACGAGCAGTACTTC. Translating gives CSARAWDRMYEQYF.

This rearrangement joins TRBV7-2 to TRBJ2-7, with a weak D call TRBD1 (6 bases). The V gene lost 5 bases and the J gene lost 5 bases, with 19 bases spanning the gap. Germline loops: CDR1 SGHTA, CDR2 FQGNSA. This CDR3 comprises 15 residues. CDR3 protein: CASSQQGPYGDEQYF. The CDR3 DNA reads as TGTGCCAGCAGCCAACAGGGTCCCTACGGGGACGAGCAGTACTTC.

The chain employs TRBV7-2 and TRBJ1-6; 9 nucleotides agree with TRBD1. The V segment lost 6 bases and the J segment 11 bases; nucleotides outside the gene matches: 11. The CDR3 loop spans 15 amino acids. CDR1 SGHTA and CDR2 FQGNSA come from the germline V gene. This CDR3 is CASRSTGGDWAPLHF. For the CDR3, the DNA is TGTGCCAGCAGGTCTACAGGGGGCGACTGGGCACCCCTCCACTTT.

V is TRBV20-1 and J is TRBJ1-2; D is undetermined. Germline V gene data show CDR1 as DFQATT and CDR2 as SNEGSKA (reference sequence). This CDR3 has 15 amino acids. Trimming cost V 0 bases and J 2 bases, with 13 bases left between them. The CDR3 DNA sequence: TGCAGTGCTAGAGACCCCGGACGAGGCAACTATGGCTACACCTTC. This translates into CSARDPGRGNYGYTF.